This is a list of T cell receptor beta chains from one sample in a study of cytomegalovirus exposure and HLA in healthy donors. The table came from immunoSEQ multiplex PCR; TCRdb's copy has only in-frame clones and leaves some out. The sample has under 200,000 clones, approximately 89% seen once. Sequences were obtained from PBMCs. These receptors all come from a man aged 18 to 29 in good health and CMV-seropositive. The CDR3 runs from the conserved cysteine through the conserved F or W. A D gene is named only where the DNA matches it firmly. Not every row has a clone size; where given, it reads once, few, many or a size class.

>.|.|TRBJ1-2|TRBV7-9
CASSSTGPDGYTF
TGTGCCAGCAGCTCTACAGGGCCCGATGGCTACACCTTC
>TRBD1|.|TRBJ1-4|TRBV29-1
CSARPGQGNEKLFF
TGCAGCGCTAGACCGGGACAGGGAAATGAAAAACTGTTTTTT
>TRBD1|.|TRBJ2-6|TRBV18
CASSDRVGGANVLTF
TGTGCCAGCTCAGACAGGGTTGGTGGGGCCAACGTCCTGACTTTC
>TRBD1|.|TRBJ1-2|TRBV5-1
CASSRTGTGGDYGYTF
TGCGCCAGCAGTCGGACCGGGACAGGGGGGGACTATGGCTACACCTTC
>.|.|TRBJ2-5|TRBV29-1
CSVGASLETQYF
TGCAGCGTTGGGGCCAGCCTAGAGACCCAGTACTTC
>TRBD2|few|TRBJ2-1|TRBV30
CAWSWPGLASKNNEQFF
TGTGCCTGGAGTTGGCCTGGACTAGCGAGTAAGAACAATGAGCAGTTCTTC
>.|.|TRBJ1-5|TRBV4-1
CASSQIAAGRNQPQHF
TGCGCCAGCAGCCAAATTGCAGCTGGGCGAAATCAGCCCCAGCATTTT
>.|.|TRBJ2-2|TRBV7-3
CASSLVARGLGNTGELFF
TGTGCCAGCAGCTTAGTCGCCCGGGGACTCGGGAACACCGGGGAGCTGTTTTTT
>.|once|TRBJ1-5|TRBV18
CASSPVGGSGGPQHF
TGTGCCAGCTCACCAGTCGGGGGGTCGGGGGGGCCCCAGCATTTT
>.|.|TRBJ1-1|TRBV27
CASSRRENTEAFF
TGTGCCAGCTCAAGGCGGGAGAACACTGAAGCTTTCTTT
>TRBD2|once|TRBJ2-3|TRBV7-9
CASSLRGLAGGPDTQYF
TGTGCCAGCAGCTTACGAGGACTAGCGGGAGGGCCGGATACGCAGTATTTT
>TRBD2|once|TRBJ2-2|TRBV6-1
CASSARLAGNTGELFF
TGTGCCAGCAGTGCTCGGCTAGCGGGAAACACCGGGGAGCTGTTTTTT
>TRBD2|.|TRBJ2-1|TRBV6-5
CASREGLAGLKEQFF
TGTGCCAGCAGAGAGGGACTAGCGGGATTAAAAGAGCAGTTCTTC
>TRBD2|.|TRBJ2-7|TRBV27
CASSLLAGGYEQYF
TGTGCCAGCAGTTTACTAGCGGGAGGGTACGAGCAGTACTTC
>TRBD1|.|TRBJ2-7|TRBV27
CASAYQSYRRDRGRRGPKQYF
TGTGCCAGCGCCTACCAGAGTTACCGCCGGGACAGGGGGCGACGGGGGCCCAAGCAGTACTTC
>TRBD2|.|TRBJ2-7|TRBV19
CASRLAGRDEQYF
TGTGCCAGTCGTCTAGCGGGAAGGGACGAGCAGTACTTC
>TRBD2|.|TRBJ2-5|TRBV4-1
CASSQAGGQETQYF
TGCGCCAGCAGCCAAGCGGGAGGGCAAGAGACCCAGTACTTC
>.|.|TRBJ2-7|TRBV6-1
CASSATSRYPYEQYF
TGTGCCAGCAGTGCAACTAGCAGGTACCCCTACGAGCAGTACTTC
>TRBD1|.|TRBJ1-3|TRBV4-1
CASSYPGQTWGNTIYF
TGCGCCAGCAGCTACCCGGGACAGACCTGGGGAAACACCATATATTTT
>.|.|TRBJ1-5|TRBV30
CAWSVLWASQPQHF
TGTGCCTGGAGTGTACTTTGGGCCTCTCAGCCCCAGCATTTT
>TRBD2|once|TRBJ2-7|TRBV9
CASSPGTSGSYEQYF
TGTGCCAGCAGCCCCGGGACTAGCGGGAGTTACGAGCAGTACTTC
>TRBD2|.|TRBJ2-7|TRBV5-1
CASGQTLAPTYEQYF
TGCGCCAGCGGACAAACACTAGCGCCGACCTACGAGCAGTACTTC
>.|.|TRBJ1-2|TRBV6-5
CASSYSAGQALYGYTF
TGTGCCAGCAGTTACTCGGCAGGGCAAGCCCTTTATGGCTACACCTTC
>.|.|TRBJ2-2|TRBV19
CASSLGSLNTGELFF
TGTGCCAGTAGTTTGGGCAGCTTGAACACCGGGGAGCTGTTTTTT
>TRBD2|.|TRBJ2-1|TRBV18
CASSPAGGPGEQFF
TGTGCCAGCTCACCAGCGGGAGGGCCGGGTGAGCAGTTCTTC
>.|.|TRBJ1-2|TRBV18
CASSPPTVNYGYTF
TGTGCCAGCTCACCACCGACTGTTAACTATGGCTACACCTTC
>.|.|TRBJ2-3|TRBV2
CASSPRASAIRTDTQYF
TGTGCCAGCAGCCCTCGGGCTAGCGCCATCCGCACAGATACGCAGTATTTT
>.|.|TRBJ2-3|TRBV4-2
CASSQPSKVDGTQYF
TGTGCCAGCAGCCAGCCTAGCAAGGTTGATGGTACGCAGTATTTT
>TRBD1|.|TRBJ1-2|TRBV6-1
CASSDGTGGIGYGYTF
TGTGCCAGCAGTGACGGGACAGGGGGTATAGGCTATGGCTACACCTTC
>.|.|TRBJ2-5|TRBV6-1
CASSEVRETQYF
TGTGCCAGCAGTGAAGTCCGAGAGACCCAGTACTTC
>.|.|TRBJ2-3|TRBV9
CASSSGRDTQYF
TGTGCCAGCAGCTCGGGGAGAGATACGCAGTATTTT
>TRBD1|few|TRBJ1-1|TRBV4-1
CASSLGQGYMNTEAFF
TGCGCCAGCAGCCTCGGACAGGGCTACATGAACACTGAAGCTTTCTTT
>.|once|TRBJ1-1|TRBV27
CASRYRGLNTEAFF
TGTGCCAGCAGATATAGGGGTTTGAACACTGAAGCTTTCTTT
>.|.|TRBJ2-7|TRBV9
CASSVGSAYEQYF
TGTGCCAGCAGCGTAGGCTCAGCCTACGAGCAGTACTTC
>TRBD1|.|TRBJ2-5|TRBV5-1
CASSLGQGIGQETQYF
TGCGCCAGCAGCTTGGGACAGGGGATCGGCCAAGAGACCCAGTACTTC
>.|.|TRBJ2-7|TRBV7-6
CASSATAGSYEQYF
TGTGCCAGCAGCGCCACCGCCGGGTCCTACGAGCAGTACTTC
>.|.|TRBJ2-7|TRBV6-1
CASSEALGAYEQYF
TGTGCCAGCAGTGAAGCGCTGGGAGCCTACGAGCAGTACTTC
>.|.|TRBJ1-5|TRBV28
CASSLTGTNSNQPQHF
TGTGCCAGCAGTCTTACCGGGACTAATAGCAATCAGCCCCAGCATTTT
>TRBD2|.|TRBJ2-3|TRBV5-4
CASSSGLANTDTQYF
TGTGCCAGCAGCTCGGGACTAGCGAACACAGATACGCAGTATTTT
>.|.|TRBJ2-1|TRBV7-6
CASSLSGLSSSYNEQFF
TGTGCCAGCAGCTTAAGCGGACTGTCGAGCTCCTACAATGAGCAGTTCTTC
>TRBD1|.|TRBJ2-7|TRBV28
CASRPGQGDEQYF
TGTGCCAGCAGGCCCGGACAGGGGGACGAGCAGTACTTC
>.|.|TRBJ2-5|TRBV2
CASSFKTQYF
TGTGCCAGCAGTTTTAAGACCCAGTACTTC
>.|.|TRBJ1-1|TRBV5-5
CASSGLLGTEAFF
TGTGCCAGCAGCGGGCTTCTGGGCACTGAAGCTTTCTTT
>.|many|TRBJ1-2|TRBV28
CASSFTFARDLYGYTF
TGTGCCAGCAGTTTTACTTTCGCACGGGATCTCTATGGCTACACCTTC
>.|.|TRBJ1-1|TRBV27
CARDSKLGIGFSFTEAFF
TGTGCCAGGGACAGTAAATTGGGAATTGGGTTTTCTTTCACTGAAGCTTTCTTT
>TRBD1|.|TRBJ1-2|TRBV5-1
CASSLGQGFGYTF
TGCGCCAGCAGCTTGGGACAGGGGTTTGGCTACACCTTC
>.|.|TRBJ2-1|TRBV21-1
CASSKQAGQGQSYNEQFF
TGTGCCAGCAGCAAACAGGCGGGACAGGGGCAATCCTACAATGAGCAGTTCTTC
>.|.|TRBJ2-7|TRBV4-1
CASSARTGGRYYEQYF
TGCGCCAGCAGCGCACGGACAGGAGGGCGTTATTACGAGCAGTACTTC
>.|.|TRBJ2-5|TRBV6-5
CASSTRDIAGTQYF
TGTGCCAGCAGTACCCGGGACATAGCAGGGACCCAGTACTTC
>.|.|TRBJ2-2|TRBV19
CASSNASENTGELFF
TGTGCCAGTAGTAACGCTAGCGAGAACACCGGGGAGCTGTTTTTT
>TRBD2|.|TRBJ2-1|TRBV6-1
CASAGTSGYNEQFF
TGTGCCAGCGCCGGGACTAGCGGATACAATGAGCAGTTCTTC
>TRBD1|.|TRBJ2-2|TRBV25-1
CASSESRTGNTGELFF
TGTGCCAGCAGTGAATCCAGGACAGGGAACACCGGGGAGCTGTTTTTT
>TRBD1|.|TRBJ1-1|TRBV7-9
CASSPGTGGLLNTEAFF
TGTGCCAGCAGCCCAGGGACAGGGGGTCTTTTGAACACTGAAGCTTTCTTT
>TRBD2|.|TRBJ2-2|TRBV7-3
CASSQVGTGGPTSGRSGELFF
TGTGCCAGCAGCCAAGTGGGGACGGGAGGGCCTACGTCGGGAAGGTCGGGGGAGCTGTTTTTT
>.|.|TRBJ2-1|TRBV7-8
CASSSPTLLRYNEQFF
TGTGCCAGCAGCTCCCCTACGTTACTCCGATACAATGAGCAGTTCTTC
>.|.|TRBJ1-1|TRBV6-1
CASSPDQGMTEAFF
TGTGCCAGCAGCCCCGACCAGGGGATGACTGAAGCTTTCTTT
>TRBD2|.|TRBJ2-1|TRBV5-6
CASSWGAGTYNEQFF
TGTGCCAGCAGCTGGGGAGCGGGGACCTACAATGAGCAGTTCTTC
>.|once|TRBJ2-1|TRBV5-6
CASSLANEQFF
TGTGCCAGCAGCTTGGCAAATGAGCAGTTCTTC
>TRBD2|.|TRBJ2-7|TRBV27
CASSPPGLAAVYEQYF
TGTGCCAGCAGTCCGCCAGGACTAGCGGCAGTCTACGAGCAGTACTTC